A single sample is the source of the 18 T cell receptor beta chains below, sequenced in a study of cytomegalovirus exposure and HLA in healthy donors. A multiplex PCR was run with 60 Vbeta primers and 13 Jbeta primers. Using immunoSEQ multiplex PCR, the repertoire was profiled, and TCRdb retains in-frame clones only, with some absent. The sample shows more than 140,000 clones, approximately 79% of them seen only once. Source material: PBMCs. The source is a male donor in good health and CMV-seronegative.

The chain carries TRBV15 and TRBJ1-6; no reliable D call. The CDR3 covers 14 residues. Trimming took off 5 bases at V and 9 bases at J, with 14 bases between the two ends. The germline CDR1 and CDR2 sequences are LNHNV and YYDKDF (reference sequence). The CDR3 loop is CATSPRQTSSPLHF. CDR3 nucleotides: TGTGCCACCAGCCCCCGACAAACTTCTTCACCCCTCCACTTT.

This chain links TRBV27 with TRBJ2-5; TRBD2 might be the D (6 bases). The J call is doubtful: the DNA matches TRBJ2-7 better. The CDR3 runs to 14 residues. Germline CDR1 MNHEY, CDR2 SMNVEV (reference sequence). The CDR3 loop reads CASSFSGESHEQYF. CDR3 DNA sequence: TGTGCCAGCAGTTTCTCGGGAGAGTCCCACGAGCAGTACTTC.

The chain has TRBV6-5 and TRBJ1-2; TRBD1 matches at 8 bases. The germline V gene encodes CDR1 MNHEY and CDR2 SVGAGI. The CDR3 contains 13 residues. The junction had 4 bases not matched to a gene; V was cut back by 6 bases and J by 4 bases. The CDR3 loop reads CASRSGGAYGYTF. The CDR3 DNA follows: TGTGCCAGCAGGTCAGGGGGCGCCTATGGCTACACCTTC.

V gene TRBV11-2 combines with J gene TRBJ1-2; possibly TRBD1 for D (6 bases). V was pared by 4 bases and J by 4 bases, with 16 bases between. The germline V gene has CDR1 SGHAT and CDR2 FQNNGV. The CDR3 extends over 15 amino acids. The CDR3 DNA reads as TGTGCCAGCAGCTCGGTACAGGGAAGAAGCTATGGCTACACCTTC. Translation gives CASSSVQGRSYGYTF.

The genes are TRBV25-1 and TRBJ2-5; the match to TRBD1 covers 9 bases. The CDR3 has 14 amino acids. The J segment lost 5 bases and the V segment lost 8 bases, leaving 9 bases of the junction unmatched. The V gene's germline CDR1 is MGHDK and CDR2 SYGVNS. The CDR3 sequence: CASGPRTGVETQYF. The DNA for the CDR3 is TGTGCCAGCGGCCCGAGGACAGGGGTCGAGACCCAGTACTTC.

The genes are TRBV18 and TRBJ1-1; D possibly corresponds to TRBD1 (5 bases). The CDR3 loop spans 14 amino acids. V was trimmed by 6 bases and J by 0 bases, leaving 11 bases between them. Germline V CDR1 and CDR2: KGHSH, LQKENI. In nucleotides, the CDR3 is TGTGCCAGCTCCACGGGGGTCGTGAACACTGAAGCTTTCTTT. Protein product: CASSTGVVNTEAFF.

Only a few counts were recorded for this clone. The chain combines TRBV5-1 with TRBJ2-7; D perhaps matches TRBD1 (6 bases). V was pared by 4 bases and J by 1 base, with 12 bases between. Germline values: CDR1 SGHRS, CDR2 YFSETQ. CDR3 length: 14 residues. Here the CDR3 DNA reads TGCGCCAGCAGCCCGGACAGTGAATCCTACGAGCAGTACTTC. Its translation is CASSPDSESYEQYF.

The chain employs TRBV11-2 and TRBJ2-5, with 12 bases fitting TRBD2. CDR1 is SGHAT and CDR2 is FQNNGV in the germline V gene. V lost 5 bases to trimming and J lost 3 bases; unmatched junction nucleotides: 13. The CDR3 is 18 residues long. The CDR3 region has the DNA TGTGCCAGCAGCCCCCGCGGACTAAGACTAGCGGGGGAAGAGACCCAGTACTTC. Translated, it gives CASSPRGLRLAGEETQYF.

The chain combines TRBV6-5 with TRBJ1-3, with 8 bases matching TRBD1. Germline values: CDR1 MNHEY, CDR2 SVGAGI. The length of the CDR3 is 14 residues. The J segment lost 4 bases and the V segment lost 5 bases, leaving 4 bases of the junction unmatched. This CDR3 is CASSTRDRGNTIYF. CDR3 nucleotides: TGTGCCAGCAGTACCCGGGACAGGGGAAACACCATATATTTT.

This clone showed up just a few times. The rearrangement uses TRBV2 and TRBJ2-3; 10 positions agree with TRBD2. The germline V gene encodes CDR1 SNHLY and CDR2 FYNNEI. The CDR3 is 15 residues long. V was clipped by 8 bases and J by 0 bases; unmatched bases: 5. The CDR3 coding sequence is TGTGCCAGCGCCAGCGGGGGGGCGAGCACAGATACGCAGTATTTT. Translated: CASASGGASTDTQYF. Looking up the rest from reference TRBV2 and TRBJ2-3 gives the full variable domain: EPEVTQTPSHQVTQMGQEVILRCVPISNHLYFYWYRQILGQKVEFLVSFYNNEISEKSEIFDDQFSVERPDGSNFTLKIRSTKLEDSAMYFCASASGGASTDTQYFGPGTRLTVL.

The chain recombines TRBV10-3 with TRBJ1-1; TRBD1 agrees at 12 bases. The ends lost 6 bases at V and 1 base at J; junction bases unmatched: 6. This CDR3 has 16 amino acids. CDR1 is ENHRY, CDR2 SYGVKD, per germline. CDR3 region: CAISPGQGAGNTEAFF. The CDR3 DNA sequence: TGTGCCATCAGCCCGGGACAGGGGGCCGGGAACACTGAAGCTTTCTTT.

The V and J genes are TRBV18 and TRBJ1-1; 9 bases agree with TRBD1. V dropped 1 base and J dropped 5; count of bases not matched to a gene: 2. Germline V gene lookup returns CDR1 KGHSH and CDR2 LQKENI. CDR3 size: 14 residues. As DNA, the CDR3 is TGTGCCAGCTCACCACAGGACAGGGGAACTGAAGCTTTCTTT. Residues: CASSPQDRGTEAFF.

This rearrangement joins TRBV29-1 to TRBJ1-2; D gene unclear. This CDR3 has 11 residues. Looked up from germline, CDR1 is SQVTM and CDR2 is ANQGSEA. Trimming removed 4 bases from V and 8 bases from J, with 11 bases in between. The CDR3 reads CSVAYGPGYTF. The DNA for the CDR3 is TGCAGCGTTGCGTATGGGCCGGGCTACACCTTC.

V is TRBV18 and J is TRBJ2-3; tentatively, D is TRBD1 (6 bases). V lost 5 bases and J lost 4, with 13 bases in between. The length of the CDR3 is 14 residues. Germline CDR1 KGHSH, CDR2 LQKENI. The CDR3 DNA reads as TGTGCCAGCTCATCCTCAAGACAGGCAGATACGCAGTATTTT. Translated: CASSSSRQADTQYF.

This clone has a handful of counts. The CDR3 sequence is CASSLTGDTYNEQFF. In DNA, the CDR3 is TGTGCCAGCAGCTTAACGGGAGATACCTACAATGAGCAGTTCTTC. The chain joins TRBV7-3 to TRBJ2-1; TRBD2 might be the D (5 bases). There are 15 residues in the CDR3. V lost 0 bases to trimming and J lost 2 bases, with 8 bases between them. From germline, CDR1 is SGHTA and CDR2 FQGTGA.

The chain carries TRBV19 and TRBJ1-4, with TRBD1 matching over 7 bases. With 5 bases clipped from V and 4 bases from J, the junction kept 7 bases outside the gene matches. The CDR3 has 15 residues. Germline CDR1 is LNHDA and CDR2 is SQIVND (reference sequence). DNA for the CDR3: TGTGCCAGTAGTGCGAACAGGGGCGGTAATGAAAAACTGTTTTTT. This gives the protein CASSANRGGNEKLFF.

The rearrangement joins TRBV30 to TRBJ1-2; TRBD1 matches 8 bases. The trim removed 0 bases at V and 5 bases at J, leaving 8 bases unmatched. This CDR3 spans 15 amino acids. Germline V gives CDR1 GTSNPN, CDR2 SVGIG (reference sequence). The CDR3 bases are TGTGCCTGGAGTGTATCGGGGACAGGCGTTTATGGCTACACCTTC. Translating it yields CAWSVSGTGVYGYTF.

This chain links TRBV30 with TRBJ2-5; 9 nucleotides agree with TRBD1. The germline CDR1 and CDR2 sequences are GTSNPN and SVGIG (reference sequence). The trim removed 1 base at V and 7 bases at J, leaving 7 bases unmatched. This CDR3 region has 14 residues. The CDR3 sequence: CAWSGTGGYGTQYF. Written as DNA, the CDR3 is TGTGCCTGGAGTGGTACAGGGGGCTACGGGACCCAGTACTTC.